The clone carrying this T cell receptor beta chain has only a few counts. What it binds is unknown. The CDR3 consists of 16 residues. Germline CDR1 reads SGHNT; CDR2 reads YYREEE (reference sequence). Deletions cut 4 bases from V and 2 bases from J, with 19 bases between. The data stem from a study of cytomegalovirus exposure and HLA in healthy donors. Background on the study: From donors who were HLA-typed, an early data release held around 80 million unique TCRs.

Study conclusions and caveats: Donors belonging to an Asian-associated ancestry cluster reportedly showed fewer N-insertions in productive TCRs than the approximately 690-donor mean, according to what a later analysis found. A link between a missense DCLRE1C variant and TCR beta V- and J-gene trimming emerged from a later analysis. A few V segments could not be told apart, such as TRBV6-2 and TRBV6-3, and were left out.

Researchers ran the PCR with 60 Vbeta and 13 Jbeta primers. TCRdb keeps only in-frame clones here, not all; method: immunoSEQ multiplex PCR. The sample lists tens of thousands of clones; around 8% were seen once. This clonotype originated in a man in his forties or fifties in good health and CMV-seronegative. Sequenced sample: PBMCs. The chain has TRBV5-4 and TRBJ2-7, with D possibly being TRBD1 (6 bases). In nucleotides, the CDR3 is TGTGCCAGCAGCGTATCCGCCGGGTCAGGGGCCTACGAGCAGTACTTC. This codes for CASSVSAGSGAYEQYF.